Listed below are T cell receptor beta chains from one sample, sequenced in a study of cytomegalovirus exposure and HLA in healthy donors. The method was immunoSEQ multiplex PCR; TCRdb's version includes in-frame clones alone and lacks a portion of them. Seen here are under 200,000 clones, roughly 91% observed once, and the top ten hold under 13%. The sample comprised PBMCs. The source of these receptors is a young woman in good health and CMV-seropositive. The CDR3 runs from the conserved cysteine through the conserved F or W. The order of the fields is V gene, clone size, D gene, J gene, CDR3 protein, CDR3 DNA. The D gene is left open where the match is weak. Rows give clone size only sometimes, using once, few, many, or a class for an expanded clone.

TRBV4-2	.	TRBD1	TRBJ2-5	CASSQGGQGQETQYF	TGTGCCAGCAGCCAAGGGGGACAGGGGCAGGAGACCCAGTACTTC
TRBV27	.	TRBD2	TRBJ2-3	CASRPGGGNTQYF	TGTGCCAGCCGGCCGGGCGGGGGAAATACGCAGTATTTT
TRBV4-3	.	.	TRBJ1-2	CASSQATPGFGYTF	TGCGCCAGCAGCCAGGCTACCCCAGGCTTCGGCTACACCTTC
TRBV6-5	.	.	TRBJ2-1	CASSYLRADNEQFF	TGTGCCAGCAGTTACTTGCGAGCCGACAATGAGCAGTTCTTC
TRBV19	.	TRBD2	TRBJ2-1	CASSREREGVNEQFF	TGTGCCAGTAGTAGGGAGCGGGAGGGAGTAAATGAGCAGTTCTTC
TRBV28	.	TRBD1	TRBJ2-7	CASSPTGGSGYEQYF	TGTGCCAGCAGTCCGACAGGGGGAAGTGGCTACGAGCAGTACTTC
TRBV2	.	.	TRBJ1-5	CASKGTHNQPQHF	TGTGCCAGCAAGGGGACTCACAATCAGCCCCAGCATTTT
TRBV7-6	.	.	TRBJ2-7	CASSLESHSYEQYF	TGTGCCAGCAGCTTAGAATCCCACAGCTACGAGCAGTACTTC
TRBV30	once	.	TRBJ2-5	CAWSVYETQYF	TGTGCCTGGAGTGTATATGAGACCCAGTACTTC
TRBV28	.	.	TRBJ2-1	CASCLSYNEQFF	TGTGCCAGCTGTCTTTCCTACAATGAGCAGTTCTTC
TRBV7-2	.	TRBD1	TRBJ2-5	CASSPWTGWETQYF	TGTGCCAGCAGCCCCTGGACAGGGTGGGAGACCCAGTACTTC
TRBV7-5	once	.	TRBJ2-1	CARSKTSGPTYNEQFF	TGTGCCAGAAGCAAGACTAGCGGCCCTACCTACAATGAGCAGTTCTTC
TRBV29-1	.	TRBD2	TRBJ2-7	CSVNKFTSGIHEQYF	TGCAGCGTTAATAAGTTTACTAGCGGGATCCACGAGCAGTACTTC
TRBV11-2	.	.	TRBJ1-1	CASAPSGATEAFF	TGTGCCAGCGCACCATCAGGGGCCACTGAAGCTTTCTTT
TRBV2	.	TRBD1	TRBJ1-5	CASLGDRASNQPQHF	TGTGCCAGCCTAGGCGACAGGGCAAGCAATCAGCCCCAGCATTTT
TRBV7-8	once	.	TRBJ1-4	CASSNRALNEKLFF	TGTGCCAGCAGTAACAGGGCCCTTAATGAAAAACTGTTTTTT
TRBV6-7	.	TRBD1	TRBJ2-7	CASSFRQGRYEQYF	TGTGCCAGCAGTTTCCGACAGGGCCGCTACGAGCAGTACTTC
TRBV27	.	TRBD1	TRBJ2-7	CASRGGWGQGAIVSAEQYF	TGTGCCAGCAGGGGGGGGTGGGGACAGGGGGCGATTGTATCCGCCGAGCAGTACTTC
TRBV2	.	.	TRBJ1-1	CASSNKGRTEAFF	TGTGCCAGCAGTAATAAGGGGAGGACTGAAGCTTTCTTT
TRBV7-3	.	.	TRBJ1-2	CASSPDRTYGYTF	TGTGCCAGCAGCCCCGACAGAACGTATGGCTACACCTTC
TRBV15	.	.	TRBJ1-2	CATSRDRVGYTF	TGTGCCACCAGCAGAGATCGGGTTGGCTACACCTTC
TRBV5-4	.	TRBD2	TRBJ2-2	CASSGRTSTGELFF	TGTGCCAGCAGCGGCCGGACTAGCACCGGGGAGCTGTTTTTT
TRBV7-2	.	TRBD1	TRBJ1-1	CASNQRGLGNTEAFF	TGTGCCAGCAACCAAAGGGGGCTTGGGAACACTGAAGCTTTCTTT
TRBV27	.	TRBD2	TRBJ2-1	CASGVQGLADNNEQFF	TGTGCCAGCGGCGTCCAGGGACTAGCGGACAACAATGAGCAGTTCTTC
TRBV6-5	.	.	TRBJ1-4	CASSYVGSKNEKLFF	TGTGCCAGCAGTTATGTCGGGAGTAAGAATGAAAAACTGTTTTTT
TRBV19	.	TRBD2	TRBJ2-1	CASRTRSGGSYNEQFF	TGTGCCAGTAGGACCCGGAGCGGGGGCTCCTACAATGAGCAGTTCTTC
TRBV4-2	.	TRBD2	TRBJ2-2	CASSRVAGGQTGELFF	TGTGCCAGCAGCCGTGTAGCGGGAGGACAAACCGGGGAGCTGTTTTTT
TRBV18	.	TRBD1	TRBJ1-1	CASSRSGTANTEAFF	TGTGCCAGCTCCCGATCCGGGACAGCGAACACTGAAGCTTTCTTT
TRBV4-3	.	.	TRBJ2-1	CASSQEGGRLNEQFF	TGCGCCAGCAGCCAAGAAGGGGGACGGCTGAATGAGCAGTTCTTC
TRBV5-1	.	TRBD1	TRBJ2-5	CASSLTGQPQETQYF	TGCGCCAGCAGCCTGACGGGACAGCCCCAAGAGACCCAGTACTTC
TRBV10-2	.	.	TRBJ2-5	CASSELRVPPETQYF	TGCGCCAGCAGTGAGCTCAGGGTTCCGCCGGAGACCCAGTACTTC
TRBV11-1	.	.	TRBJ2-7	CASSLGYSGPYEQYF	TGTGCCAGCAGCTTAGGGTACAGCGGCCCCTACGAGCAGTACTTC
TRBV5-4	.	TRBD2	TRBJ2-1	CASSLTSGRDEQFF	TGTGCCAGCAGCCTGACTAGCGGGAGAGATGAGCAGTTCTTC
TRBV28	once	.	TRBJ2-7	CASRAISYEQYF	TGTGCCAGCAGGGCCATCTCCTACGAGCAGTACTTC
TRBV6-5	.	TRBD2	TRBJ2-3	CASSGLAGADTQYF	TGTGCCAGCAGTGGACTAGCGGGAGCAGATACGCAGTATTTT
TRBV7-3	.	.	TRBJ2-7	CASSTGNLGEQYF	TGTGCCAGCAGTACAGGGAACTTGGGCGAGCAGTACTTC
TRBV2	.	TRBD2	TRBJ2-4	CASSESSGRDIQYF	TGTGCCAGCAGTGAGTCTAGCGGGAGAGACATTCAGTACTTC
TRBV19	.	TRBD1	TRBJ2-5	CASRGQGLGETQYF	TGTGCCAGTAGGGGACAGGGGCTAGGAGAGACCCAGTACTTC
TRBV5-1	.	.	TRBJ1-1	CASSLGSGRNTEAFF	TGCGCCAGCAGCTTGGGCTCAGGTCGGAACACTGAAGCTTTCTTT
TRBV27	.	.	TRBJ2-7	CASSFQLGETYEQYF	TGTGCCAGCAGTTTTCAGCTCGGGGAAACCTACGAGCAGTACTTC
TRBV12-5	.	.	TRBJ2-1	CASGLVFRLVDEQFF	TGTGCTAGTGGTTTGGTCTTCAGGTTGGTAGATGAGCAGTTCTTC